This T cell receptor beta chain was captured by sequencing in a study of T-cell memory formation after mild COVID-19. The wider study: TCR clusters were largely donor specific. Overall study results and limits: While clones contracting from day 15 to 85 were balanced between CD4 and CD8, later expanders leaned CD4+.

This CDR3 has 14 amino acids. V lost 2 bases, J lost 0 bases, and 7 bases lay in between. CDR1 and CDR2 from the germline V gene are MRHNA and SNTAGT. MiXCR, run by TCRdb on the 5' RACE reads, gives a single entry per CDR3 protein. Of roughly 250,000 distinct CDR3 sequences listed, over 15% are singletons. Concerning this clonotype: The target antigen is unknown.

Material: PBMCs or a T cell subset sorted from them (not recorded which). This TCR was sampled from a man in his late teens or twenties who had mild COVID-19 (a few samples of this study predate the infection). Cell type and time point are not known. The chain employs TRBV6-4 and TRBJ1-1; D is undetermined. CDR3 residues: CASSDGNMNTEAFF. CDR3 DNA sequence: TGTGCCAGCAGTGACGGCAACATGAACACTGAAGCTTTCTTT.